This T cell receptor beta chain was documented in a study of cytomegalovirus exposure and HLA in healthy donors. The PCR had 60 Vbeta and 13 Jbeta primers. The method was immunoSEQ multiplex PCR; TCRdb's version includes in-frame clones alone and lacks a portion of them. This table has 150,000 or so clones, 75% to 80% appearing once. The CDR3 is made up of 14 amino acids. V dropped 0 bases and J dropped 5; count of bases not matched to a gene: 4. Germline V gene sequence: CDR1 SGHNT, CDR2 YYREEE (reference sequence). With respect to this clone: As yet, its antigen is unknown.

Notes on the study in general: Another analysis was done later, and it associated over 15,000 TCR beta sequences with HLA alleles at 0.05 false discovery rate.

The donors comprised healthy bone marrow donors. The clonotype comes from a man aged 50 to 59 in good health and CMV-seropositive. Sequenced input: PBMCs. This chain connects TRBV5-4 to TRBJ1-2, with 7 bases fitting TRBD1. CDR3 DNA: TGTGCCAGCAGCTTGGCCAAGGGGGCGTATGGCTACACCTTC. Encoded protein: CASSLAKGAYGYTF.